The clone carrying this T cell receptor (beta chain) was seen more than once but under ten times. Its cognate antigen is unknown. Deletions cut 0 bases from V and 8 bases from J, with 19 bases between. Germline V gene sequence: CDR1 DFQATT, CDR2 SNEGSKA (reference sequence). The CDR3 consists of 15 residues. The data belong to a study of T-cell reconstitution after alpha-beta-depleted transplantation in children. Study-level findings and limits: Expanded graft clones numbering several hundred reportedly gave rise to alpha-beta T cells about two months after transplant. The main origin of T-cell counts and diversity one year after transplant was newly produced T cells. In some patients, recipient T cells and intrathymic progenitors surviving conditioning explained high day-60 diversity.

This sample's TCRbeta library carried unique molecular identifier barcodes. One entry per CDR3 protein results from TCRdb running MiXCR on the PCR reads. The table shows about 1,000,000 distinct CDR3 sequences, with roughly 29% occurring only once. Sequencing was performed on PBMCs, mostly from graft donor cells, taken 360 days after TCRalphabeta/CD19-depleted stem cell transplant. The rearrangement links TRBV20-1 to TRBJ1-1; weak D call: TRBD1 (5 bases). The receptor comes from a boy in the first two years of life who had a stem cell transplant for SCID, so the T cells may come from the graft donor. Here the CDR3 reads CSARDLQVIAREAFF. In DNA, the CDR3 is TGCAGTGCTAGAGACCTACAGGTTATAGCCAGGGAAGCTTTCTTT.